One sample yielded the 10 T cell receptor beta chains listed below, sequenced in a study of cytomegalovirus exposure and HLA in healthy donors. PCR employed 60 Vbeta and 13 Jbeta primers. The protocol was immunoSEQ multiplex PCR, while the TCRdb copy is restricted to in-frame clones and leaves out a portion. The sample table includes under 200,000 clones. Sequenced: PBMCs. The receptor source for this set is a woman aged 18 to 35 in good health and CMV-seropositive.

This sequence joins TRBV2 and TRBJ2-5; 9 bases line up with TRBD1. The CDR3 has 13 residues. V dropped 7 bases and J dropped 3; count of bases not matched to a gene: 3. Germline loops: CDR1 SNHLY, CDR2 FYNNEI. The CDR3 DNA reads as TGTGCCAGCACCCGGACAGGGGAAGAGACCCAGTACTTC. Its translation is CASTRTGEETQYF.

The chain joins TRBV7-2 to TRBJ2-2; a weak D match, TRBD1 (5 bases). The CDR3 is 16 amino acids. V was cut by 5 bases and J by 6 bases, with 19 bases left in between. Germline V lookup: CDR1 SGHTA, CDR2 FQGNSA. The CDR3: CASSHRRQGVAGELFF. The CDR3 bases are TGTGCCAGCAGCCATCGGCGGCAGGGCGTTGCCGGGGAGCTGTTTTTT.

The J gene is TRBJ2-5, the V gene TRBV9; 10 bases match TRBD2. V was pared by 0 bases and J by 3 bases, with 5 bases of the junction left unmatched. The germline CDR1 and CDR2 sequences are SGDLS and YYNGEE. This CDR3 has 16 amino acids. The DNA of the CDR3 is TGTGCCAGCAGCGTAGGGGCTAGCGGGGGCGAAGAGACCCAGTACTTC. Protein sequence: CASSVGASGGEETQYF.

The chain recombines TRBV15 with TRBJ1-6; unclear D gene. Looked up from germline, CDR1 is LNHNV and CDR2 is YYDKDF (reference sequence). This CDR3 contains 18 residues. Trimming cost V 3 bases and J 2 bases, with 17 bases left between them. DNA of the CDR3: TGTGCCACCAGCAGGGCCACCTTTAACGGGGCCTATAATTCACCCCTCCACTTT. It encodes CATSRATFNGAYNSPLHF.

This chain links TRBV7-9 with TRBJ2-1; 14 bases align to TRBD2. The CDR3 has 18 amino acids. Germline lookup yields CDR1 SEHNR and CDR2 FQNEAQ (reference sequence). Trimming removed 5 bases from V and 3 bases from J; junction bases left unmatched: 9. The DNA of the CDR3 is TGTGCCAGCAGCCCACTGGGACTAGCGGGAGACCTCTACAATGAGCAGTTCTTC. Translating gives CASSPLGLAGDLYNEQFF.

The rearrangement uses TRBV10-2 and TRBJ2-7; 8 bases map to TRBD1. Germline lookup yields CDR1 WSHSY and CDR2 SAAADI. The CDR3 is made up of 14 amino acids. Unmatched junction bases numbered 3, after V lost 2 bases and J lost 3 bases. The CDR3 region is CASSEDRGLYEQYF. In nucleotides, the CDR3 is TGCGCCAGCAGTGAGGACAGGGGACTCTACGAGCAGTACTTC.

The V call is TRBV18, the J call TRBJ1-3; D gene uncertain. The CDR3 sequence is 16 residues long. V was clipped by 3 bases and J by 4 bases, with 16 bases between them. Germline CDR1 reads KGHSH; CDR2 reads LQKENI. CDR3 nucleotides: TGTGCCAGCTCACCCTCGGGGTCGCTTCGCGGAAACACCATATATTTT. This sequence encodes CASSPSGSLRGNTIYF.

J is TRBJ2-1 and V is TRBV27; D perhaps matches TRBD2 (6 bases). V lost 6 bases and J lost 4, with 16 bases in between. From germline, CDR1 is MNHEY and CDR2 SMNVEV (reference sequence). The CDR3 length is 15 residues. The CDR3 DNA sequence: TGTGCCAGCAGCCGAGCGTCGGCGGGGTACAATGAGCAGTTCTTC. Translated, it gives CASSRASAGYNEQFF.

This rearrangement joins TRBV6-1 to TRBJ1-6; TRBD1 might be the D (5 bases). Germline lookup yields CDR1 MNHNS and CDR2 SASEGT. The V end lost 2 bases, the J end lost 9 bases, and 5 bases lay between the germline ends. The CDR3 sequence is 12 residues long. Written as DNA, the CDR3 is TGTGCCAGCAGTGAAAGGGGTTCACCCCTCCACTTT. Translated: CASSERGSPLHF.

The V gene is TRBV27, the J gene TRBJ1-1; D unresolved. The CDR3 length is 11 residues. With 7 bases removed from V and 8 bases from J, the gap between germline ends came to 11 bases. The germline CDR1 and CDR2 sequences are MNHEY and SMNVEV (reference sequence). The CDR3 DNA reads TGTGCCAGCATAGAGGGTAGGGAAGCTTTCTTT. Its protein product is CASIEGREAFF.